This TCR beta chain was recorded in a study of shared clonotypes between healthy human individuals. On this clone itself: Its antigen is as yet unknown.

Study-level findings and limits: Compared with clonotypes that all four donors shared, non-shared clonotypes had lower generation probabilities.

V lost 3 bases, J lost 5 bases, and 4 bases stayed unmatched. This CDR3 contains 14 residues. Germline-derived CDR1 and CDR2 are LNHDA and SQIVND (reference sequence). The naive CD8 population came from CD45RO-negative cells selected for CCR7, without terminally differentiated effector memory CD45RA+ cells. Those who donated, Caucasian adults without exception, all lived in Nashville, Tennessee. Data came from immunoSEQ multiplex PCR; TCRdb stores just in-frame clones and leaves some out. Of hundreds of thousands of clones in the sample, around 95% were seen once. The rearrangement links TRBV19 to TRBJ1-5, with TRBD1 matching 7 bases. The TCR comes from a woman in her thirties in good health. Sequencing input: naive CD8+ T cells sorted from blood. The CDR3 coding sequence is TGTGCCAGTAGTATGTGGGACAGATATCAGCCCCAGCATTTT. Its translation: CASSMWDRYQPQHF.